This T cell receptor (beta chain) appears in the sequencing data of a study of T-cell memory formation after mild COVID-19 (dated by TCRdb to the early 2020s). Notes on the research overall: Most TCR sequence clusters were specific to one of the two donors. The cohort comprised two young, previously healthy adult volunteers, one female and one male. Longitudinal TCRalpha and TCRbeta repertoire sequencing tracked T-cell clones expanding and contracting after mild COVID-19 in two donors. What the work shows at the level of the full study, not this receptor alone: The study included only a couple of mild cases, and larger cohorts that include severe cases with pre-infection samples were judged to be necessary. Contracting CD4+ clones turned up mainly in the CM and EM memory subsets, whereas EMRA was where CD8+ clones were enriched. Balanced CD4/CD8 phenotypes were observed for clones contracting from day 15 to 85, whereas a bias towards CD4+ was observed for a second wave of clones expanding from day 15 to 37. SARS-CoV-2 specificity was not confirmed for the second-wave clones peaking on day 37. Some responding clones were found in pre-infection memory, which suggests that pre-existing cross-reactive memory T cells took part in the SARS-CoV-2 response.

This sample was sequenced with an Illumina NovaSeq 6000. cDNA libraries for TCRalpha and TCRbeta were prepared by 5'RACE using constant-segment primers, with sample barcodes and unique molecular identifiers added. Trizol reagent was used to extract RNA from every sample. The libraries were amplified in two PCR steps, and the second step added a second sample barcode and Illumina TruSeq adapters. Libraries were sequenced on an Illumina NovaSeq with 2 x 150 bp paired-end reads. On the study's bioinformatics: Reads were demultiplexed and collapsed into UMI-guided consensus sequences with migec v1.2.7. Using mixcr v2.1.11, UMI consensuses were aligned to TRA and TRB V and J templates and then assembled into clonotypes. A clonotype was counted as expanded or contracted only when both edgeR and NoisET called the clonotype significant, with the noise models trained on biological replicates. edgeR calls used a false discovery rate-adjusted p below 0.01 and a log2 fold-change threshold of 1. As an exploratory analysis of dynamics, PCA with hierarchical clustering was applied to max-normalized trajectories of the 1000 most abundant clonotypes. Each responding clone was given a CD4 or CD8 phenotype based on the CD4+ and CD8+ repertoires, which had been sequenced separately. TCRdb cleaned the public reads at Q25 with fastp, built clones with MiXCR and kept in-frame beta chains. Rows with a matching CDR3 protein are joined into one entry that keeps the most common DNA and genes. TCRdb, not the authors, supplied the V and J calls. The sample records around 500,000 distinct CDR3 sequences, around a sixth of which are singletons. The ten largest clones represent 10% to 15% of the sample.

For CDR1 and CDR2, the germline V gene (reference sequence) lists LGHDT and YNNKEL. Inclusive of the bounding cysteine and phenylalanine, the CDR3 is 14 residues long. Of the read, only the CDR3 DNA is kept; its 42 bases are in frame from base 1. V loses 4 bases at its end and J loses 2 bases; junction bases beyond the gene matches: 3. Remarks on this clonotype: Its antigen target is currently unknown. The record has no base qualities; no much larger clone is one base away.

PBMCs were isolated by Ficoll-Paque density gradient centrifugation. The sequenced sample was PBMCs or a T cell subset sorted from them (not recorded which). The sequence was collected from an adult woman who had mild COVID-19 (a few samples of this study predate the infection). The sample titles of this study are shuffled in the database, so cell type and time point are left out; the donor was told from shared clones. The rearranged segments are TRBV3-1 and TRBJ2-7; 9 central nucleotides agree with TRBD2. The CDR3 sequence is CASSLIAGAYEQYF. The nucleotides read TGTGCCAGCAGCCTGATAGCGGGAGCCTACGAGCAGTACTTC.